Below, 19 T cell receptor beta chains from the same sample are listed, as sequenced in a study of shared clonotypes between healthy human individuals. TCRdb's copy holds only in-frame clones and misses some; the assay was immunoSEQ multiplex PCR. The table shows a few hundred thousand clones, with roughly 84% occurring only once. Sequencing input: memory CD8+ T cells sorted from blood. Subset reported: CD45RO+ cells pooled with CCR7-negative TemRA cells. The receptors shown here come from a man between 18 and 35 years old in good health.

The chain employs TRBV28 and TRBJ2-1, with D uncertain. The V gene lost 3 bases and the J gene lost 4 bases, with 19 bases spanning the gap. Germline V gene sequence: CDR1 MDHEN, CDR2 SYDVKM. The CDR3 has 17 amino acids. CDR3 amino acids: CASSFDKGPGIYNEQFF. CDR3 coding DNA: TGTGCCAGCAGTTTCGATAAAGGCCCTGGGATTTACAATGAGCAGTTCTTC. Filled out from reference TRBV28 and TRBJ2-1, the complete variable domain reads DVKVTQSSRYLVKRTGEKVFLECVQDMDHENMFWYRQDPGLGLRLIYFSYDVKMKEKGDIPEGYSVSREKKERFSLILESASTNQTSMYLCASSFDKGPGIYNEQFFGPGTRLTVL.

CDR3 region: CASSLLNSYGYTF. The DNA for the CDR3 is TGTGCCAGCAGCCTACTCAACTCCTATGGCTACACCTTC. This rearrangement joins TRBV21-1 to TRBJ1-2. TRBV21-1 is termed a pseudogene. CDR3 length: 13 residues.

The rearrangement links TRBV7-9 to TRBJ1-2, with 8 bases lining up with TRBD1. V lost 5 bases to trimming and J lost 4 bases; unmatched junction nucleotides: 9. From germline, CDR1 is SEHNR and CDR2 FQNEAQ (reference sequence). The CDR3 spans 15 residues. The CDR3 DNA is TGTGCCAGCAGCCTTAGTGGGACAGGAGTCTATGGCTACACCTTC. The encoded protein is CASSLSGTGVYGYTF.

This clone was counted a few times. The chain couples TRBV6-5 to TRBJ1-2, with D possibly being TRBD1 (5 bases). V dropped 6 bases and J dropped 8 bases, with 16 bases sitting between them. This CDR3 region has 13 residues. Germline-derived CDR1 and CDR2 are MNHEY and SVGAGI. The DNA for the CDR3 is TGTGCCAGCAGCCCCGAGGGACTTTTGGGCTACACCTTC. It specifies CASSPEGLLGYTF.

With regard to this clone: At the DNA level, this CDR3 is encoded by other sequences in the same sample as well. The V call is TRBV11-2, the J call TRBJ2-7; D not certain. The V and J ends lost 0 bases and 4 bases respectively, with 10 bases between them. The germline V gene encodes CDR1 SGHAT and CDR2 FQNNGV. The CDR3 covers 14 residues. CDR3 bases: TGTGCCAGCAGCTTAGACCCCGGGTCGTACGAGCAGTACTTC. The encoded protein is CASSLDPGSYEQYF.

J is TRBJ2-4 and V is TRBV29-1, with 7 bases fitting TRBD2. Germline V gives CDR1 SQVTM, CDR2 ANQGSEA. CDR3 size: 14 residues. Germline trimming cut 1 base from V and 7 bases from J; bases unmatched to any gene: 7. The chain's CDR3 is CSVEVGDYTNIQYF. The DNA for the CDR3 is TGCAGCGTTGAAGTGGGGGACTACACGAACATTCAGTACTTC.

This chain links TRBV19 with TRBJ1-4; 7 positions match TRBD1. The CDR3 runs 14 residues. Germline lookup yields CDR1 LNHDA and CDR2 SQIVND (reference sequence). V dropped 5 bases and J dropped 9; count of bases not matched to a gene: 9. Here the CDR3 DNA reads TGTGCCAGTAGTCCGACAGGGCGGGGGAAAAAACTGTTTTTT. The encoded protein is CASSPTGRGKKLFF.

This chain links TRBV27 with TRBJ1-6; perhaps TRBD1 as D (5 bases). Germline V gene data show CDR1 as MNHEY and CDR2 as SMNVEV (reference sequence). This CDR3 has 14 amino acids. Trimming took 4 bases from V and 5 from J, leaving 9 bases between them. The CDR3 protein is CASSWGRDNSPLHF. In nucleotides, the CDR3 is TGTGCCAGCAGTTGGGGCAGAGATAATTCACCCCTCCACTTT.

This clone was picked up a small number of times. The genes are TRBV19 and TRBJ2-1, with TRBD1 identical over 7 bases. This CDR3 contains 13 residues. Unmatched junction bases numbered 5, after V lost 7 bases and J lost 5 bases. Looked up from germline, CDR1 is LNHDA and CDR2 is SQIVND (reference sequence). The CDR3 spells CASTRGTDNEQFF. The DNA for the CDR3 is TGTGCCAGTACTCGAGGGACAGACAATGAGCAGTTCTTC.

Points on this clone: Sequence at one end of the junction differs from germline and may be a read error. V and J are TRBV7-7 and TRBJ2-5; D possibly corresponds to TRBD1 (6 bases). Germline V lookup: CDR1 SSHAT, CDR2 FNYEAQ (reference sequence). CDR3 length: 14 amino acids. For the CDR3, the DNA is TGTGCTAGCAGCTTACAGGGACGGTGGGAGACCCAGTACTTC. This gives the protein CASSLQGRWETQYF.

The genes are TRBV5-8 and TRBJ1-2; no definite D call. The CDR3 has 15 residues. V shed 0 bases and J shed 2 bases, with 11 bases lying between them. Germline CDR1 reads SGHTS; CDR2 reads YDEGEE. The CDR3: CASSLVPSGNYGYTF. CDR3 coding DNA: TGTGCCAGCAGCTTGGTTCCGTCGGGGAACTATGGCTACACCTTC. The complete variable domain, with remaining parts taken from reference TRBV5-8 and TRBJ1-2, reads EAGVTQSPTHLIKTRGQQATLRCSPISGHTSVYWYQQALGLGLQFLLWYDEGEERNRGNFPPRFSGRQFPNYSSELNVNALELEDSALYLCASSLVPSGNYGYTFGSGTRLTVV.

This clone was recorded at least ten times. The CDR3: CASSLARQGPTYEQYF. CDR3 coding DNA: TGTGCCAGCAGCTTAGCCCGACAGGGGCCAACCTACGAGCAGTACTTC. The V call is TRBV7-6, the J call TRBJ2-7; 8 nucleotides match TRBD1. The CDR3 consists of 16 residues. Germline assignment: CDR1 SGHVS and CDR2 FNYEAQ. V gave up 0 bases and J gave up 2 bases; unmatched junction bases: 6. Looking up the rest from reference TRBV7-6 and TRBJ2-7 gives the full variable domain: GAGVSQSPRYKVTKRGQDVALRCDPISGHVSLYWYRQALGQGPEFLTYFNYEAQQDKSGLPNDRFSAERPEGSISTLTIQRTEQRDSAMYRCASSLARQGPTYEQYFGPGTRLTVT.

A few counts support this clone. This chain uses TRBV30 with TRBJ2-3; no clear D. The CDR3 runs 12 residues. Trimming pared 2 bases from V and 6 bases from J, leaving 9 bases between. Germline V gene sequence: CDR1 GTSNPN, CDR2 SVGIG (reference sequence). CDR3: CAWSQAGDTQYF. The CDR3 region has the DNA TGTGCCTGGAGTCAGGCTGGGGATACGCAGTATTTT.

The table lists this clone with a few counts. The chain has TRBV5-1 and TRBJ2-7, with 10 bases that match TRBD2. The V segment lost 5 bases and the J segment 4 bases; nucleotides outside the gene matches: 9. The germline V gene encodes CDR1 SGHRS and CDR2 YFSETQ. The CDR3 is 15 amino acids. The CDR3 bases are TGCGCCAGCAGAATAGAAGGACTAGCGGCGTACGAGCAGTACTTC. Amino acid sequence: CASRIEGLAAYEQYF.

This rearrangement joins TRBV4-1 to TRBJ1-6; the match to TRBD1 covers 7 bases. With V trimmed by 3 bases and J by 5 bases, 10 bases remained unmatched. CDR3 length equals 17 residues. The germline V gene has CDR1 MGHRA and CDR2 YSYEKL. CDR3 residues: CASSHTQSGTDNSPLHF. CDR3 sequence (DNA): TGCGCCAGCAGCCATACCCAATCCGGGACAGATAATTCACCCCTCCACTTT.

A single count supports this clone. J is TRBJ2-5 and V is TRBV9; tentative D call: TRBD2 (6 bases). V lost 4 bases and J lost 1, with 14 bases in between. The CDR3 spans 15 residues. Germline CDR1 SGDLS, CDR2 YYNGEE. CDR3: CASSYVGSSQETQYF. The CDR3 bases are TGTGCCAGCAGCTATGTCGGGAGTAGCCAAGAGACCCAGTACTTC.

This chain connects TRBV30 to TRBJ2-3, with 7 bases matching TRBD2. V was clipped by 0 bases and J by 0 bases; unmatched bases: 3. In germline, CDR1 is GTSNPN, CDR2 SVGIG (reference sequence). CDR3 length: 15 amino acids. The DNA for the CDR3 is TGTGCCTGGAGTGTAGTAGCGGGTAGCACAGATACGCAGTATTTT. This codes for CAWSVVAGSTDTQYF. Drawing the rest from reference TRBV30 and TRBJ2-3, the complete variable domain is SQTIHQWPATLVQPVGSPLSLECTVEGTSNPNLYWYRQAAGRGLQLLFYSVGIGQISSEVPQNLSASRPQDRQFILSSKKLLLSDSGFYLCAWSVVAGSTDTQYFGPGTRLTVL.

This chain links TRBV9 with TRBJ2-1, with 12 bases lining up with TRBD2. The CDR3 loop spans 16 amino acids. J lost 6 bases, V lost 2 bases, and 6 bases had no gene match. Germline V gene sequence: CDR1 SGDLS, CDR2 YYNGEE. The CDR3 spells CASSVRLAGEVNEQFF. DNA for the CDR3: TGTGCCAGCAGCGTCAGACTAGCGGGAGAAGTCAATGAGCAGTTCTTC.

This rearrangement joins TRBV9 to TRBJ1-1; D is undetermined. V was pared by 0 bases and J by 3 bases, with 6 bases between. This CDR3 comprises 13 residues. The germline V gene encodes CDR1 SGDLS and CDR2 YYNGEE. Here the CDR3 reads CASSVAVDTEAFF. Here the CDR3 DNA reads TGTGCCAGCAGCGTAGCTGTTGACACTGAAGCTTTCTTT.